The TCR beta chain described here comes from a study of cytomegalovirus exposure and HLA in healthy donors. Whole-study results and caveats: The study listed approximately 160 cytomegalovirus-associated TCR beta chains.

The CDR3 is made up of 15 amino acids. Trimming removed 3 bases from V and 5 bases from J, with 13 bases in between. CDR1 SEHNR and CDR2 FQNEAQ come from the germline V gene (reference sequence). This PCR relied on a set of 60 Vbeta primers and 13 Jbeta primers. Profiled with immunoSEQ multiplex PCR; TCRdb holds only in-frame clones, not every one. The sample includes hundreds of thousands of clones, around 80% seen only once; the top ten take 0.6% to 0.7%. To note about this clone: The antigen is not known.

Sequencing was performed on PBMCs. The chain joins TRBV7-9 to TRBJ2-2; D may be TRBD1 (6 bases). This TCR came from a man younger than 35 in good health and CMV-seronegative. The CDR3 nucleotides are TGTGCCAGCAGCTTGTGGGGGCCTAGGACCGGGGAGCTGTTTTTT. It yields the protein CASSLWGPRTGELFF.